Sequencing of this T cell receptor (beta chain) was carried out in a study of T cell clonotyping in hematopoietic cell transplantation (dated by TCRdb to 2020 to 2022). For context, the study as a whole: Pretransplant samples from recipients were collected after cytoreduction. A total of roughly 130 blood samples were collected in the study from about 40 consecutive transplant recipients and their related donors. Recruitment of patients ran from 2015 to early 2017, and follow-up continued until late 2020 or until death. What the research found in general, with its limitations: Recipient TCR diversity fell after transplant, with pathologically expanded clonotypes rising progressively from day 30 to day 180. Inverse Simpson Index values from donors and from recipients before transplant predicted broader TCR repertoire diversity after transplant. The sample size was limited, and CD4 and CD8 repertoire contributions could not be separated because cells were not sorted. Recipient repertoires showed only a small fraction of overlap with donor repertoires, and over 95% appeared de novo at the given depth.

Including the terminal cysteine and phenylalanine, the CDR3 comprises 14 residues. Only the CDR3 DNA stays, 42 bases, in frame from base 1. For this chain, trimming is 4 bases at the V end and 1 base at the J end, and the number of junction bases without a gene match is 3. CDR1 and CDR2 are read off the germline V gene (reference sequence) as SGHNT and YYREEE. What the time point label conveys for this sample: recipient sample about 28 days before transplant, after cytoreduction. Blood from recipients was drawn roughly 28 days before transplant, then again at days 30, 100 and 180 after transplant. Nuclei Lysis Solution was used to extract genomic DNA from fresh or cryopreserved unfractionated peripheral blood mononuclear cells. As for this clone: Its recognized antigen is unknown. The input lacks base qualities; no much larger clone sits a single base away. This CDR3 is also generated by other DNA sequences in the sample.

The immunoSEQ assay, a bias-controlled multiplex PCR with V- and J-specific primers, was used to amplify TCR beta CDR3 regions from genomic DNA. A second PCR step added a proprietary barcode and Illumina adapter sequences to the CDR3 amplicons. CDR3 libraries were sequenced on an Illumina MiSeq instrument. The study's own analysis went as follows. Export and quality control were performed with immunoSEQ Analyzer 3.0, and downstream analyses were performed with R Bioconductor and Immunarch. Only productive rearrangements in the normalized downsampled data set were used to calculate repertoire metrics. In the normalized cohort, clonotypes with more than 5 templates were defined as pathologically expanded. The Inverse Simpson Index was used to measure repertoire diversity. The non-normalized data set was used for CMV-specificity analyses so that all clonotypes could be captured. TCRdb carries this immuneACCESS record with in-frame sequences only. Its versions omit some clonotypes, under half of them owing to an unresolved V gene in the studies checked, with the rest unexplained. Clonal size and the V and J genes are those of that table, whereas D and trimming came from the DNA. This sample is represented by some 8,500 clones; 65% to 80% of them were singletons. The top ten hold roughly a third of the sample.

This TCR was recovered from a man aged 55 to 70 with acute myeloid leukemia. Some clones in this sample may be carry-over from other donors' samples. Here the chain combines TRBV5-4 and TRBJ2-5; 8 bases in between match TRBD2. The sequences come from peripheral blood mononuclear cells, collected before stem cell transplant. The CDR3 corresponds to CASSLGGVQETQYF. The nucleotide sequence reads as follows: TGTGCCAGCAGCCTCGGGGGGGTCCAAGAGACCCAGTACTTC.